The sequence of this T cell receptor (beta chain) was determined in a study of regulatory and conventional T cells in RAG deficiency. The CDR3 has 12 amino acids. Germline trimming cut 10 bases from V and 4 bases from J; bases unmatched to any gene: 4. Germline V gene sequence: CDR1 MDHEN, CDR2 SYDVKM. Genomic DNA came from blood conventional CD4+ T cells gated CD25-low CD127-high. As regards this clone: The antigen is unknown.

Study-wide results and caveats: Patient subsets had shorter CDR3s; Omenn Treg-Tconv overlap exceeded 75%.

Using immunoSEQ multiplex PCR, the repertoire was profiled, and TCRdb retains in-frame clones only, with some absent. Of 10,000 to 15,000 clones in the sample, just under 95% were seen once. The sample was also linked to a second study, of regulatory T cells. As that report states: The PCR used 52 TRBV and 13 TRBJ primers.

Specimen: CD4+ effector T cells sorted from blood. This clonotype was sampled from a human donor in good health. V usage is TRBV28 and J usage is TRBJ1-5; TRBD1 agrees at 7 bases. The CDR3 is CAIQGVNQPQHF. CDR3 in DNA: TGTGCCATCCAGGGGGTAAATCAGCCCCAGCATTTT.